The source of this TCR beta chain is a study of blood T cell repertoires in COVID-19 (TCRdb year 2020). With respect to the entire study: Samples covering the acute and convalescent phases of COVID-19 were provided by collaborators in the United States, Italy and Spain. A de-identified subject ID, COVID-19 status, age in years and sex were almost always included in the sample metadata. The prospective study material was composed of cDNA or gDNA derived from T cells, B-cell-depleted T cells, or PBMCs. Where available, HLA class I and class II types were obtained from metadata supplied by the sample provider rather than from assay-based typing. The repertoires were released in a freely available public database meant as a resource for research on the immune response to SARS-CoV-2. The dataset comprised deeply sampled blood TCRbeta repertoires from subjects exposed to, actively infected with, or recovered from COVID-19. The samples were drawn from the first 160 participants of the ongoing ImmuneRACE study and from over a thousand subjects provided by 6 global collaborators.

Concerning this clone itself: It lacks a known antigen. Nothing much larger sits one base from this clone, and base qualities are not available.

Based on the germline V gene (reference sequence), the CDR1 and CDR2 sequences are SEHNR and FQNEAQ. V loses 0 bases, J loses 13 bases, and the germline ends lie 13 bases apart. Reading from cysteine to phenylalanine, the CDR3 counts 13 amino acids. Of all the DNA, just the CDR3 is kept, 39 bases in frame from base 1. Summary of the overall study and its limitations: The amount of clinical and demographic metadata varied by source and participant and was provided uncurated.

TCRbeta CDR3 regions were amplified from genomic DNA by means of the immunoSEQ Assay, a bias-controlled multiplex PCR. In the paper's pipeline: The number of nucleated cells in each sample was estimated by amplification of reference gene primers within the assay. To quantify the absolute abundance of each unique TCRbeta CDR3 rearrangement, sequence reads were collapsed and filtered. For each sample, productive Simpson clonality was calculated by taking the square root of Simpson's diversity index across productive rearrangements. The source is immuneACCESS, and TCRdb retained only in-frame sequences with V and J called. Part of the clones is not carried over; for the studies checked, unresolved V genes explain less than half of this, and the remainder is unexplained. That table gives V, J and clone size, and the DNA gave D and trimming. The sample contains over 300,000 clones, approximately 90% of them found a single time. The ten largest make up 0.95% to 1% of the sample.

Participants in the prospective study were aged roughly 18 to 95 years, lived in some 24 United States geographic areas, and enrolled through a virtual design. In the prospective study, cohorts were assigned on the basis of participant-reported clinical history obtained from a screening survey and a study questionnaire. In the prospective study, mobile phlebotomists collected whole blood, serum and a nasopharyngeal or oropharyngeal swab from each participant. Prospective study participants could optionally give additional blood draws and questionnaires over an approximately two-month period. Before DNA extraction, prospective study blood samples were shipped either frozen or at room temperature.

The rearranged segments are TRBV7-9 and TRBJ2-1; a confident D gene designation cannot be given. The sample consisted of PBMCs or T cells enriched from blood (not recorded which). The sequence was obtained from a woman aged 30 to 39 with acute COVID-19. This receptor carries the CDR3 CASSLAVALPQFF. The DNA sequence is given as TGTGCCAGCAGCTTAGCGGTAGCACTCCCTCAGTTCTTC.